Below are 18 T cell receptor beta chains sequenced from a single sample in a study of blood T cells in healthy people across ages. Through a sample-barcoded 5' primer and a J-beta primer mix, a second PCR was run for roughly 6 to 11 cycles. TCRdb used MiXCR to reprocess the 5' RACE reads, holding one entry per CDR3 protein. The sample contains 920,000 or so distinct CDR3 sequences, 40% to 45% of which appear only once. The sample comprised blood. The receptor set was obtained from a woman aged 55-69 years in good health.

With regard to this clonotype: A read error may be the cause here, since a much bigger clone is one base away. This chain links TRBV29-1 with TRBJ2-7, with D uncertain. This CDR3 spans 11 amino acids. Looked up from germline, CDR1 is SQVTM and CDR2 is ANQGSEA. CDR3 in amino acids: CGVGWAAEQYF. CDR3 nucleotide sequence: TGCGGCGTAGGATGGGCGGCCGAGCAGTACTTC.

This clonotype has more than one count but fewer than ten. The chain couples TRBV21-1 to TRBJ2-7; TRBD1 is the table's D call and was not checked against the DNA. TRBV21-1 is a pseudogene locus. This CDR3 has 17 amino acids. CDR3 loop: CASSKDTGTPFQQAQYF. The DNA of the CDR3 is TGTGCCAGCAGCAAAGATACCGGGACACCGTTCCAACAGGCGCAGTACTTC.

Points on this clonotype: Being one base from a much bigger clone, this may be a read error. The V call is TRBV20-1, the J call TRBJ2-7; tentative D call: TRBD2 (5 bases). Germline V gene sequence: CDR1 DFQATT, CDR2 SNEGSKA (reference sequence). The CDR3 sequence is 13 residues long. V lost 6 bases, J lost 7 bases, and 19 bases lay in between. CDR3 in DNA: TGCAGTGCCCTCTGCCGGGATCCCATTGAGCAGTACTTC. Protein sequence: CSALCRDPIEQYF.

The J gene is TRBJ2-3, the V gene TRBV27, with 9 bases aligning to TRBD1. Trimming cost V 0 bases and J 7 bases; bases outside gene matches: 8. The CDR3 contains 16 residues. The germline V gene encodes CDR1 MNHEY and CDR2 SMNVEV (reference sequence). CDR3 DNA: TGTGCCAGCAGTTTATCGGCCCGGACAGGGGAGCATACGCAGTATTTT. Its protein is CASSLSARTGEHTQYF.

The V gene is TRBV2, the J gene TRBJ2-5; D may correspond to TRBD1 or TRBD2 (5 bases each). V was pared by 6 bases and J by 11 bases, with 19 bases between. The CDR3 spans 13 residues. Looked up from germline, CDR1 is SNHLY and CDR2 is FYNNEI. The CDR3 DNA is TGTGCCAGCAGCCCGGGCCCTATGGGGGAGCAGTACTTC. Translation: CASSPGPMGEQYF. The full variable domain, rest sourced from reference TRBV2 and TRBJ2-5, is EPEVTQTPSHQVTQMGQEVILRCVPISNHLYFYWYRQILGQKVEFLVSFYNNEISEKSEIFDDQFSVERPDGSNFTLKIRSTKLEDSAMYFCASSPGPMGEQYFGPGTRLLVL.

CDR3 amino acids: CASSSRRVVGTNEQFF. The CDR3, as DNA: TGTGCCAGCAGTTCGCGTCGGGTAGTGGGAACAAATGAGCAGTTCTTC. The V gene is TRBV6-5, the J gene TRBJ2-1; D uncertain. The length of the CDR3 is 16 residues. V shed 4 bases and J shed 7 bases, with 20 bases lying between them. Germline V gene lookup returns CDR1 MNHEY and CDR2 SVGAGI.

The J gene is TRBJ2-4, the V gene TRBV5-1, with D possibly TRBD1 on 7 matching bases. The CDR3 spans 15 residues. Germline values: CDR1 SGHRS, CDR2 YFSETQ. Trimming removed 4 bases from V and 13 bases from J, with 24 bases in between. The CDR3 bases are TGCGCCAGCAGCAGCTCGGGAGCCGGGACAGCAGTACAGTACTTC. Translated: CASSSSGAGTAVQYF.

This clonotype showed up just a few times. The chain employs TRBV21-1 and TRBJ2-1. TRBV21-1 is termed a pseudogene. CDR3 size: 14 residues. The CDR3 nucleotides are TGTGCCAGCAGCAATAGCGGGAGAGTTAATGAGCAGTTCTTC. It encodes CASSNSGRVNEQFF.

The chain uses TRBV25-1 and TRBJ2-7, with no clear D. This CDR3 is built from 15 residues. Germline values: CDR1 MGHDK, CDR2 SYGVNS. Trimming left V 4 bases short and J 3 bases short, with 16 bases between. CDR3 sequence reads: CASSAGSPYYYEQYF. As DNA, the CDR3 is TGTGCCAGCAGTGCAGGTTCCCCCTACTACTACGAGCAGTACTTC.

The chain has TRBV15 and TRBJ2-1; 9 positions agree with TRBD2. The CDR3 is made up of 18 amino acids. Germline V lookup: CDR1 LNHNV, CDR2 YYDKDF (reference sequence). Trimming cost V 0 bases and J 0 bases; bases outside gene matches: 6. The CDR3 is CATSRERLAGSSYNEQFF. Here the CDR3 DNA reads TGTGCCACCAGCAGAGAGCGTCTAGCGGGAAGCTCCTACAATGAGCAGTTCTTC.

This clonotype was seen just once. The CDR3 is CASRTHAGTVQETQYF. Here the CDR3 DNA reads TGTGCCAGCAGAACCCACGCCGGGACAGTCCAAGAGACCCAGTACTTC. The rearrangement uses TRBV6-1 and TRBJ2-5; the match to TRBD1 covers 7 bases. Germline V CDR1 and CDR2: MNHNS, SASEGT. J was trimmed by 1 base and V by 6 bases; bases with no gene match: 11. The CDR3 length is 16 residues.

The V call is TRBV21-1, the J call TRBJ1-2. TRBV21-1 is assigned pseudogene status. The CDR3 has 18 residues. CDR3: CASSNGKGRGASNYGYTF. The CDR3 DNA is TGTGCCAGCAGCAACGGAAAAGGGAGAGGGGCCTCCAACTATGGCTACACCTTC.

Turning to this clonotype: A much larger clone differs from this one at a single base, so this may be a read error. CDR3 amino acids: CAISGGGNEQFF. The CDR3 DNA follows: TGTGCCATCAGTGGCGGGGGTAATGAGCAGTTCTTC. This chain uses TRBV10-3 with TRBJ2-1, with TRBD2 matching over 7 bases. This CDR3 has 12 residues. V lost 4 bases to trimming and J lost 7 bases; unmatched junction nucleotides: 1. CDR1 is ENHRY and CDR2 is SYGVKD in the germline V gene.

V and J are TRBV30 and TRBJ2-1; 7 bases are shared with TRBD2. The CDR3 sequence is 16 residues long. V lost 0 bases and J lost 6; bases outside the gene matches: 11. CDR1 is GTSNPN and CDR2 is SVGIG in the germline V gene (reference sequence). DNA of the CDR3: TGTGCCTGGAGTGTATCGGCGGGAGTACCGTCCAATGAGCAGTTCTTC. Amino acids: CAWSVSAGVPSNEQFF.

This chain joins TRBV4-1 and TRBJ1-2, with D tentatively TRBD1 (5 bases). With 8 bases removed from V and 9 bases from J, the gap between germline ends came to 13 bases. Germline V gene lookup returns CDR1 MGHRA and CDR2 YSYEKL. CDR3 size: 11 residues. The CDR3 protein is CASRRGNRYTF. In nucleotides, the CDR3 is TGCGCCAGCCGCCGGGGGAATCGCTACACCTTC.

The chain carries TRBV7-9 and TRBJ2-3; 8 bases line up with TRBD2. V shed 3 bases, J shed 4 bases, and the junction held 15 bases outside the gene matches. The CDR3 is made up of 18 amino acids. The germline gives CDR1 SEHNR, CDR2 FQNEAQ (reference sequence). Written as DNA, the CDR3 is TGTGCCAGCAGCTTTAGTTGGCGGGAGGAGGTAGTCGCAGATACGCAGTATTTT. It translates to CASSFSWREEVVADTQYF.

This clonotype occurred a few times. The CDR3 spells CASSEASGRTSGITDTQYF. In DNA form, the CDR3 reads TGTGCCAGCAGTGAAGCTAGCGGCAGGACTAGCGGGATCACAGATACGCAGTATTTT. This sequence joins TRBV2 and TRBJ2-3; 12 bases align to TRBD2. Germline V CDR1 and CDR2: SNHLY, FYNNEI. J was trimmed by 2 bases and V by 0 bases; bases with no gene match: 9. This CDR3 contains 19 residues.

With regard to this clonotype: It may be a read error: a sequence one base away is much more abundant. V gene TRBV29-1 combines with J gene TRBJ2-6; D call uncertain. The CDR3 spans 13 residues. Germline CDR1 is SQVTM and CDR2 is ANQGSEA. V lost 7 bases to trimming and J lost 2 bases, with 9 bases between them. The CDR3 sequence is CSAGRTGANVLTF. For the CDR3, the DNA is TGCAGCGCCGGGCGGACTGGGGCCAACGTCCTGACTTTC. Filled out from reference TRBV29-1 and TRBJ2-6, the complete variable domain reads SAVISQKPSRDICQRGTSLTIQCQVDSQVTMMFWYRQQPGQSLTLIATANQGSEATYESGFVIDKFPISRPNLTFSTLTVSNMSPEDSSIYLCSAGRTGANVLTFGAGSRLTVL.